This TCR beta chain appears in the sequencing data of a study of regulatory T cells in long-lasting Graves disease. Study results and caveats: Persistent disease favored TRBV28, TRBJ1-2 and TRBJ2-5.

Both iRepertoire HTBI primers and Arm-PCR of CDR3 regions were used to build the TCR beta libraries. From the multiplex PCR reads, TCRdb called clonotypes with MiXCR, one entry per CDR3 protein. The profile covers hundreds of thousands of distinct CDR3 sequences, with roughly 15% appearing a single time and 18% taken by the ten largest. Time point meaning: newly diagnosed GD, antithyroid drugs for less than 3 months. Making the TCR library involved RNA that had been extracted from PBMCs. The V gene lost 2 bases and the J gene lost 6 bases, with 8 bases spanning the gap. The CDR3 totals 13 residues. The germline CDR1 and CDR2 sequences are SEHNR and FQNEAQ (reference sequence). This clonotype has only a few counts. The antigen is unknown. Separately, the same data were catalogued under a study of T cells in Graves' hyperthyroidism and ophthalmopathy.

The source of this sequence is a woman in her 30s with Graves disease. Specimen: peripheral blood mononuclear cells (PBMCs), collected at new diagnosis, from a patient treated with antithyroid drugs. This sequence joins TRBV7-9 and TRBJ1-5; no definite D call. This CDR3 reads CASSLTDSQPQHF. The CDR3 DNA sequence: TGTGCCAGCAGCTTAACGGACTCTCAGCCCCAGCATTTT.